Listed here is a single T cell receptor beta chain. This clone's antigen is unknown. No quality values exist for individual bases; no much larger clone is one base distant. The sample originates from a study of blood T cell repertoires in COVID-19 (dated by TCRdb to the early 2020s). As for the study more broadly: The collaborator samples originated in the United States, Italy and Spain and spanned the acute and convalescent phases of COVID-19. A de-identified subject ID, COVID-19 status, age in years and sex were almost always included in the sample metadata. The repertoires were made available in a free public database intended to serve as a resource for research on the immune response to SARS-CoV-2. Deeply sampled blood TCRbeta repertoires from subjects exposed to, actively infected with, or recovered from COVID-19 were included in the dataset. The material from the prospective study consisted of cDNA or gDNA derived from T cells, B-cell-depleted T cells, or PBMCs. The samples were drawn from two sources: the first 160 participants of the ongoing ImmuneRACE study, and 1,200 or so subjects contributed by 6 global collaborators. Where HLA class I and class II types were available, the types were taken from metadata supplied by the sample provider, not from assay-based typing.

Including the terminal cysteine and phenylalanine, the CDR3 comprises 15 residues. The retained sequence is limited to the CDR3, 45 bases, with the frame set at the first base. Trimming accounts for 8 bases at V and 8 bases at J, while the number of junction bases matched to no gene is 11. In the germline V gene, CDR1 corresponds to SNHLY and CDR2 to FYNNEI. One collaborating source in Seattle enrolled patients while the patients were actively infected and followed the patients over time throughout the course of disease. Each collaborating institution followed its own protocols to collect whole blood in K2EDTA tubes. For TCRbeta analysis, collaborators shipped samples as frozen whole blood, isolated PBMCs, or DNA extracted from either of those sample types. Overall results and qualifications from the work: The amount of clinical and demographic metadata varied by source and participant and was provided uncurated.

TCRbeta CDR3 regions were amplified from genomic DNA by means of the immunoSEQ Assay, a bias-controlled multiplex PCR. Under the source paper's analysis protocol: Within the assay, amplification of reference gene primers was used to estimate how many nucleated cells each sample contained. Sequence reads were collapsed and filtered to measure the absolute abundance of every unique TCRbeta CDR3 rearrangement. Productive Simpson clonality was computed per sample as the square root of Simpson's diversity index over productive rearrangements. TCRdb limited this immuneACCESS table to in-frame rearrangements with V and J called. A share of clones is missing; checked studies link under half to unresolved V genes, and the rest is unexplained. V and J calls plus clone size are reproduced from that table; the DNA served to infer D and trimming. Present in this sample are fewer than 300,000 clones, around 90% of which were seen just once. Clones ranked in the top ten supply roughly 5.9% of the sample.

The specimen was peripheral blood. The origin of this receptor is a woman in her 50s with COVID-19, enrolled during active disease. The V gene is TRBV2 and the J gene is TRBJ2-2; 10 junctional bases match TRBD2. The base sequence is TGTGCCAGCCGTCAGCGGGAGGGCCTAGGGGGGGAGCTGTTTTTT. The resulting protein is CASRQREGLGGELFF.